This is a list of T cell receptor beta chains from one sample in a study of T cell responses to AZD1222 COVID-19 vaccine. Here immunoSEQ multiplex PCR was the method, and the copy in TCRdb shows in-frame clones only, minus some. The profile shows approximately 180,000 clones, approximately 92% of them singletons. Source: peripheral blood, taken 28 days after the second dose of the MenACWY control vaccine. Receptors originate from an adult who received the MenACWY meningococcal vaccine as a control. Both conserved end residues are part of each CDR3. A D gene is named only where the DNA matches it firmly. The size of a clone is reported for some rows only, either as once, few or many, or as a class for expanded clones.

TRBD2,TRBV7-2,15,TRBJ2-1,-,CASSLWTSEYNEQFF,TGTGCCAGCAGCTTATGGACTAGCGAGTACAATGAGCAGTTCTTC
-,TRBV19,14,TRBJ1-5,-,CASGWDPDNQPQHF,TGTGCCAGTGGGTGGGACCCGGACAATCAGCCCCAGCATTTT
-,TRBV30,11,TRBJ1-1,-,CARQQNTEAFF,TGTGCCCGACAGCAGAACACTGAAGCTTTCTTT
-,TRBV6-5,14,TRBJ1-5,once,CASRPHRENQPQHF,TGTGCCAGCAGGCCACACAGGGAGAACCAGCCCCAGCATTTT
-,TRBV18,16,TRBJ2-5,-,CASSPPSGEGVETQYF,TGTGCCAGCTCACCACCGTCAGGGGAGGGTGTAGAGACCCAGTACTTC
TRBD1,TRBV19,15,TRBJ2-3,-,CASSPRQGGTDTQYF,TGTGCCAGTAGTCCCCGACAGGGCGGCACAGATACGCAGTATTTT
-,TRBV6-4,14,TRBJ2-1,-,CARPRGASYNEQFF,TGTGCCAGGCCAAGGGGAGCCTCCTACAATGAGCAGTTCTTC
-,TRBV14,16,TRBJ2-5,-,CASSPTVPYWQETQYF,TGTGCCAGCAGCCCTACAGTCCCGTATTGGCAAGAGACCCAGTACTTC
-,TRBV24-1,14,TRBJ2-1,-,CATSEGGSRNEQFF,TGTGCCACCAGCGAGGGCGGGTCCCGCAATGAGCAGTTCTTC
-,TRBV6-5,14,TRBJ1-5,few,CASTYTGSNQPQHF,TGTGCCAGCACCTACACCGGAAGCAATCAGCCCCAGCATTTT
-,TRBV15,18,TRBJ1-1,-,CATSTRGHVWGLNTEAFF,TGTGCCACCAGCACCCGAGGCCATGTTTGGGGCCTGAACACTGAAGCTTTCTTT
-,TRBV5-1,15,TRBJ1-2,-,CASSEPDRLNYGYTF,TGCGCCAGCAGTGAACCCGACAGACTCAACTATGGCTACACCTTC
-,TRBV6-1,14,TRBJ1-1,-,CASSDRRGGTEAFF,TGTGCCAGCAGTGATCGGAGGGGGGGAACTGAAGCTTTCTTT
-,TRBV6-1,16,TRBJ2-1,-,CASSDGLGSSYNEQFF,TGTGCCAGCAGTGACGGACTGGGGAGCTCCTACAATGAGCAGTTCTTC
TRBD2,TRBV7-3,19,TRBJ2-1,-,CASSSAGLAEGSSYNEQFF,TGTGCCAGCAGCTCGGCAGGACTAGCGGAGGGGAGCTCCTACAATGAGCAGTTCTTC
TRBD2,TRBV9,16,TRBJ2-3,once,CASSESRLAVTDTQYF,TGTGCCAGCAGCGAGTCGCGGCTAGCGGTGACAGATACGCAGTATTTT
TRBD2,TRBV5-1,16,TRBJ2-1,-,CASRPTGTSDYNEQFF,TGCGCCAGCAGGCCGACCGGGACTAGCGACTACAATGAGCAGTTCTTC
-,TRBV15,13,TRBJ2-1,few,CATSRDKGDEQFF,TGTGCCACCAGCAGAGATAAGGGCGATGAGCAGTTCTTC
-,TRBV19,13,TRBJ1-1,once,CASSSTLDTEAFF,TGTGCCAGTAGTTCCACATTGGACACTGAAGCTTTCTTT
TRBD2,TRBV7-9,16,TRBJ2-1,-,CASSLSETSVNNEQFF,TGTGCCAGCAGCTTATCCGAGACTAGCGTAAACAATGAGCAGTTCTTC
-,TRBV13,11,TRBJ1-2,-,CASSPGGGYTF,TGTGCCAGCAGCCCCGGAGGGGGCTACACCTTC
-,TRBV27,13,TRBJ2-2,-,CASGVPTTGELFF,TGTGCCAGCGGTGTACCTACCACCGGGGAGCTGTTTTTT
-,TRBV6-4,17,TRBJ1-3,-,CASSDRDGGGPGNTIYF,TGTGCCAGCAGTGACCGCGACGGGGGCGGCCCTGGAAACACCATATATTTT
-,TRBV6-5,16,TRBJ2-2,once,CASSSSGLQGGGELFF,-
TRBD2,TRBV5-1,15,TRBJ2-5,-,CASRELAGGLETQYF,TGCGCCAGCAGGGAGCTAGCGGGAGGGTTGGAGACCCAGTACTTC
TRBD1,TRBV27,16,TRBJ1-5,-,CASSQQQGMGNQPQHF,TGTGCCAGCAGTCAACAACAGGGGATGGGGAATCAGCCCCAGCATTTT
TRBD1,TRBV30,13,TRBJ1-5,-,CAWGTGHVQSQHF,TGTGCCTGGGGGACAGGCCACGTACAATCCCAGCATTTT
-,TRBV11-2,12,TRBJ2-3,-,CASSLGFDTQYF,TGTGCCAGCAGCTTAGGGTTTGATACGCAGTATTTT
TRBD1,TRBV6-5,14,TRBJ1-3,-,CASTFHRGANTIYF,TGTGCCAGCACCTTCCACAGGGGTGCAAACACCATATATTTT
-,TRBV5-1,14,TRBJ1-3,-,CASSLDGVGNTIYF,TGCGCCAGCAGCTTGGATGGGGTAGGAAACACCATATATTTT
-,TRBV9,13,TRBJ1-5,-,CASSVGPHQPQHF,TGTGCCAGCAGCGTTGGGCCCCATCAGCCCCAGCATTTT
-,TRBV6-5,14,TRBJ1-5,once,CASSSIPSNQPQHF,TGTGCCAGCAGCTCCATCCCCAGCAATCAGCCCCAGCATTTT
TRBD1,TRBV29-1,13,TRBJ1-4,-,CSASGQGHEKLFF,TGCAGCGCCTCGGGACAGGGACATGAAAAACTGTTTTTT
-,TRBV9,14,TRBJ2-6,-,CASSAHGGANVLTF,TGTGCCAGCAGCGCCCACGGTGGGGCCAACGTCCTGACTTTC
-,TRBV7-9,14,TRBJ1-1,-,CASSLAMGAEEAFF,TGTGCCAGCAGCTTAGCGATGGGGGCGGAGGAAGCTTTCTTT
-,TRBV7-9,12,TRBJ1-5,-,CASTFNNQPQHF,TGTGCCAGCACCTTTAACAATCAGCCCCAGCATTTT
TRBD1,TRBV28,16,TRBJ1-5,few,CASSSPGQGMDQPQHF,TGTGCCAGCAGTTCCCCGGGACAGGGAATGGATCAGCCCCAGCATTTT
-,TRBV11-2,15,TRBJ2-7,-,CASSSEEGRSYEQYF,TGTGCCAGCAGCTCGGAGGAGGGACGGTCCTACGAGCAGTACTTC
-,TRBV29-1,13,TRBJ1-2,few,CSVVGGPGNGYTF,TGCAGCGTTGTCGGGGGTCCAGGTAATGGCTACACCTTC
-,TRBV19,14,TRBJ1-1,-,CATREGMERAEAFF,TGTGCCACTCGAGAGGGAATGGAAAGGGCTGAAGCTTTCTTT
-,TRBV30,15,TRBJ1-5,-,CAWSVLGGGGQPQHF,TGTGCCTGGAGTGTACTGGGAGGGGGAGGTCAGCCCCAGCATTTT
-,TRBV4-3,15,TRBJ2-3,once,CASSQASDRTDTQYF,TGCGCCAGCAGCCAAGCTAGCGACCGCACAGATACGCAGTATTTT
-,TRBV28,12,TRBJ1-2,-,CASKSANYGYTF,TGTGCCAGCAAATCGGCCAACTATGGCTACACCTTC
TRBD2,TRBV5-4,15,TRBJ2-1,-,CASRTTSASYNEQFF,TGTGCCAGCAGAACGACTAGCGCCTCCTACAATGAGCAGTTCTTC
-,TRBV20-1,13,TRBJ2-7,-,CSASSGPTYEQYF,TGCAGTGCTAGTTCCGGACCTACCTACGAGCAGTACTTC
-,TRBV15,18,TRBJ2-4,-,CATSRDRGAPLAKNIQYF,TGTGCCACCAGCAGAGATCGGGGGGCCCCATTAGCCAAAAACATTCAGTACTTC
-,TRBV18,16,TRBJ1-3,-,CASSPGPVGSGNTIYF,TGTGCCAGCTCACCTGGTCCTGTTGGGTCTGGAAACACCATATATTTT
-,TRBV10-3,17,TRBJ1-6,-,CAISEGGTLTYNSPLHF,TGTGCCATCAGTGAGGGGGGGACTTTGACCTATAATTCACCCCTCCACTTT
-,TRBV11-3,17,TRBJ2-1,-,CASSLLGGGSSYNEQFF,TGTGCCAGCAGCTTGTTAGGAGGGGGAAGCTCCTACAATGAGCAGTTCTTC
-,TRBV7-3,15,TRBJ2-2,-,CASSFSATRTGELFF,TGTGCCAGCAGCTTCTCGGCGACTCGCACCGGGGAGCTGTTTTTT
TRBD2,TRBV3-1/TRBV3-2,16,TRBJ2-3,-,CASSLGLAGGRDTQYF,TGTGCCAGCAGCCTTGGACTAGCGGGAGGGAGAGATACGCAGTATTTT
-,TRBV27,15,TRBJ1-5,-,CANPVLHYSNQPQHF,TGTGCCAACCCTGTACTGCACTATAGCAATCAGCCCCAGCATTTT
-,TRBV5-1,19,TRBJ2-2,-,CASSRAGPLGGGNTGELFF,TGCGCCAGCAGCCGAGCCGGGCCTCTTGGGGGTGGAAATACCGGGGAGCTGTTTTTT
-,TRBV7-9,15,TRBJ2-2,-,CASSLIGGNTGELFF,TGTGCCAGCAGCTTAATAGGGGGGAACACCGGGGAGCTGTTTTTT
TRBD1,TRBV11-2,19,TRBJ1-5,-,CASSLIPRTGGDFAQPQHF,TGTGCCAGCAGCTTAATACCCAGGACAGGGGGCGATTTTGCGCAGCCCCAGCATTTT